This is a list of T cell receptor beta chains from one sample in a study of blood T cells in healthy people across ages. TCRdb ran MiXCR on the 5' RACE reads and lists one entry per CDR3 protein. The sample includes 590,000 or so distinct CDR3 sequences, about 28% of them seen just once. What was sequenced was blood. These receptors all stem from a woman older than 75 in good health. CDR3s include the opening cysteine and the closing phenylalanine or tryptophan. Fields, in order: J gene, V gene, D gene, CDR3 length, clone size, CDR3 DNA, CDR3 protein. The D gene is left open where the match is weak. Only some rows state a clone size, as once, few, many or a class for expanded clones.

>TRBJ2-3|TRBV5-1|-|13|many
TGCGCCAGCAGCGAAGCATACACAGATACGCAGTATTTT
CASSEAYTDTQYF
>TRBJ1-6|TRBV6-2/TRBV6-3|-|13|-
TGTGCCAGTGGTCAGGGTGTCAATTCACCCCTCCACTTT
CASGQGVNSPLHF
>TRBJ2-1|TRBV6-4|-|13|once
TGTGCCAGCAGTTCCGAATACCTCAATGAGCAGTTCTTC
CASSSEYLNEQFF
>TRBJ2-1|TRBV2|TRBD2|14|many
TGTGCCAGCAGTGGGAGTCGGGAGGCTGCGGAGCAGTTCTTC
CASSGSREAAEQFF
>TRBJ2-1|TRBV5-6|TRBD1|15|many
TGTGCCAGCAGCCCCGGGACAGGGGGCATGAGGGAGCAGTTCTTC
CASSPGTGGMREQFF
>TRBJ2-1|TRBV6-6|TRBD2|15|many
TGTGCCAGCAGCCTCGGACTAGCCTCTGGGAATGAGCAGTTCTTC
CASSLGLASGNEQFF
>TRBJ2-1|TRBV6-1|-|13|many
TGTGCCAGCAGCTGGGGGGGCAGCGATGAGCAGTTCTTC
CASSWGGSDEQFF
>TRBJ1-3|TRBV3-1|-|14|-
TGTGCCAGCAGCCAAGGGGGGACCTTTAACACCATATATTTT
CASSQGGTFNTIYF
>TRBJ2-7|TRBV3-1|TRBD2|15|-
TGTGCCAGCAGCCAAACGCGGACTAGCGGCTACGAGCAGTACTTC
CASSQTRTSGYEQYF
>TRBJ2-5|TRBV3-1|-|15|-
TGTGCCAGCAGCCAAGATGAAAAGGGTCAAAGGACCCAGTACTTC
CASSQDEKGQRTQYF
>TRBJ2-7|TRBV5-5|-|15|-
TGTGCCAGCAGCTTGGCCGTCACGGGCAGCTACGAGCAGTACTTC
CASSLAVTGSYEQYF
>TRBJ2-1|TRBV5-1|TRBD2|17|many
TGCGCCAGCAGCTTGGGGAGCGGGGGTTCCTCCTACAATGAGCAGTTCTTC
CASSLGSGGSSYNEQFF
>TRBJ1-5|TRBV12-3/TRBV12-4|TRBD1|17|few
TGTGCCAGCAGTCATCATATTGGGACAGGGCCCGATCAGCCCCAGCATTTT
CASSHHIGTGPDQPQHF
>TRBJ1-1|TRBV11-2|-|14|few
TGTGCCAGCAGCTCGGGACACAGGAACACTGAAGCTTTCTTT
CASSSGHRNTEAFF
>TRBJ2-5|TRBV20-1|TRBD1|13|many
TGCAGTGCTATCGGGACAGGGCAAGAGACCCAGTACTTC
CSAIGTGQETQYF
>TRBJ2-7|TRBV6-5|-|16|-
TGTGCCAGCAGTTACTCGCCGGGTAGGGGTTCCTACGAGCAGTACTTC
CASSYSPGRGSYEQYF
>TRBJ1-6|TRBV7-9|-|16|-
TGTGCCGGCAGTAACAGAAAGAGCTCCTATAATTCACCCCTCCACTTT
CAGSNRKSSYNSPLHF
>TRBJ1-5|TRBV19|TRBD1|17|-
TGTGCCAGTACCACCCTCGGACAGGGGGGTCCGAGACAGCCCCAGCATTTT
CASTTLGQGGPRQPQHF
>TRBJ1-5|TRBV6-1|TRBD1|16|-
TGTGCCAGCAGGAGCCCCGACAGGGGGATTCGTCAGCCCCAGCATTTT
CASRSPDRGIRQPQHF
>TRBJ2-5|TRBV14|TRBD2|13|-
TGTGCCAGCAGCCAGGGACTAGCGGAGACCCAGTACTTC
CASSQGLAETQYF
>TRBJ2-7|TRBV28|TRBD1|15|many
TGTGCCAGCAACCAGCCGGGACAGGGCTCCTACGAGCAGTACTTC
CASNQPGQGSYEQYF